This T cell receptor (beta chain) was identified during a study of blood T cell repertoires in COVID-19. As for the study in general: The United States, Italy and Spain were the sources of the acute and convalescent COVID-19 samples.

Original handling: For nucleated cells, counts were estimated from reference gene primer amplification. The method was immunoSEQ multiplex PCR; TCRdb's version includes in-frame clones alone and lacks a portion of them. From that table come the V and J calls and clone size; the DNA was used to work out D and trimming. The sample has roughly 73,000 clones, 80% to 90% seen once; the top ten hold over 25%. Germline values: CDR1 MNHEY, CDR2 SMNVEV (reference sequence). The CDR3 contains 15 residues. Trimming cost V 0 bases and J 4 bases, with 12 bases left between them. This TCR derives from a woman of 80 years or more with active or convalescent COVID-19. The sample comprised peripheral blood. V and J are TRBV27 and TRBJ1-2; no definite D call. The CDR3 reads CASSLSGREGYGYTF. For the CDR3, the DNA is TGTGCCAGCAGTTTATCAGGCCGGGAGGGCTATGGCTACACCTTC.